The rows below give T cell receptor beta chains drawn from one sample of a study of regulatory T cells in long-lasting Graves disease. Using its own MiXCR run on the multiplex PCR reads, TCRdb lists one record per CDR3 protein. The table includes 500,000 to 700,000 distinct CDR3 sequences, 30% detected once. This specimen consisted of peripheral blood mononuclear cells (PBMCs), obtained when the disease was refractory, from a patient treated with antithyroid drugs. Receptors were obtained from a female donor with Graves disease. Both conserved end residues are part of each CDR3. The D gene is left open where the match is weak. Size is omitted from some rows. Given values are once, few, many or a class for expanded clones.

clone_size: NA
j_call: TRBJ2-2
d_call: TRBD1
v_call: TRBV6-9
cdr3_aa: CAIEGQANTGELFF
cdr3_nt: TGCGCCATCGAGGGACAGGCGAACACCGGGGAGCTGTTTTTT

clone_size: NA
j_call: TRBJ1-1
d_call: NA
v_call: TRBV5-1
cdr3_aa: CASSLGGRVNTEAFF
cdr3_nt: TGCGCCAGCAGCTTGGGTGGCCGGGTGAACACTGAAGCTTTCTTT

clone_size: many
j_call: TRBJ1-1
d_call: NA
v_call: TRBV5-1
cdr3_aa: CASSLEVAPEAFF
cdr3_nt: TGTGCCAGCAGCTTGGAGGTAGCGCCTGAAGCTTTCTTT

clone_size: few
j_call: TRBJ2-7
d_call: NA
v_call: TRBV28
cdr3_aa: CASSHPQRSTYEQYF
cdr3_nt: TGTGCCAGCAGCCATCCACAGCGGAGTACCTACGAGCAGTACTTC

clone_size: NA
j_call: TRBJ1-6
d_call: TRBD1
v_call: TRBV5-4
cdr3_aa: CASSSTGVLNSPLHF
cdr3_nt: TGTGCCAGCAGCTCCACAGGGGTTCTTAATTCACCCCTCCACTTT

clone_size: many
j_call: TRBJ2-5
d_call: NA
v_call: TRBV6-1
cdr3_aa: CASSKEWGSRETQYF
cdr3_nt: TGTGCCAGCAGTAAAGAGTGGGGGTCAAGGGAGACCCAGTACTTC

clone_size: NA
j_call: TRBJ2-2
d_call: NA
v_call: TRBV30
cdr3_aa: CARTALNTGELFF
cdr3_nt: TGTGCCCGGACGGCTCTGAACACTGGGGAGCTGTTTTTT

clone_size: few
j_call: TRBJ2-6
d_call: NA
v_call: TRBV7-9
cdr3_aa: CASSPQGSGANVLTF
cdr3_nt: TGTGCCAGCAGCCCCCAGGGCTCTGGGGCCAACGTCCTGACTTTC

clone_size: many
j_call: TRBJ1-5
d_call: TRBD1
v_call: TRBV2
cdr3_aa: CASQDRGNQPQHF
cdr3_nt: TGTGCCAGCCAGGACAGGGGCAATCAGCCCCAGCATTTT

clone_size: NA
j_call: TRBJ2-7
d_call: NA
v_call: TRBV5-1
cdr3_aa: CASSLKGSYEQYF
cdr3_nt: TGCGCCAGCAGCTTAAAGGGGTCCTACGAGCAGTACTTC

clone_size: few
j_call: TRBJ1-2
d_call: TRBD1
v_call: TRBV18
cdr3_aa: CASSQGQGDYGYTF
cdr3_nt: TGTGCCAGCTCACAGGGACAGGGAGACTATGGCTACACCTTC

clone_size: many
j_call: TRBJ1-6
d_call: NA
v_call: TRBV12-3/TRBV12-4
cdr3_aa: CASRPQGSSYNSPLHF
cdr3_nt: TGTGCCAGCAGGCCACAGGGTTCATCCTATAATTCACCCCTCCACTTT

clone_size: NA
j_call: TRBJ2-3
d_call: TRBD1
v_call: TRBV29-1
cdr3_aa: CSARDRAYTDTQYF
cdr3_nt: TGCAGCGCCCGGGACAGGGCCTACACAGATACGCAGTATTTT

clone_size: few
j_call: TRBJ1-2
d_call: NA
v_call: TRBV14
cdr3_aa: CASSQATGTNYGYTF
cdr3_nt: TGTGCCAGCAGCCAAGCAACAGGGACTAACTATGGCTACACCTTC

clone_size: once
j_call: TRBJ2-7
d_call: NA
v_call: TRBV5-1
cdr3_aa: CASSLLAEGLEQYF
cdr3_nt: TGCGCCAGCAGCTTGTTAGCGGAGGGCCTCGAGCAGTACTTC

clone_size: many
j_call: TRBJ2-7
d_call: TRBD1
v_call: TRBV27
cdr3_aa: CASSFRQGTDGEQYF
cdr3_nt: TGTGCCAGCAGTTTCAGACAGGGGACAGATGGCGAGCAGTACTTC

clone_size: NA
j_call: TRBJ2-7
d_call: TRBD2
v_call: TRBV7-9
cdr3_aa: CASSLSPSGTSYEQYF
cdr3_nt: TGTGCCAGCAGCTTATCGCCTAGCGGAACCTCCTACGAGCAGTACTTC

clone_size: NA
j_call: TRBJ2-7
d_call: NA
v_call: TRBV20-1
cdr3_aa: CSASVTYEQYF
cdr3_nt: TGCAGTGCTTCAGTTACCTACGAGCAGTACTTC

clone_size: few
j_call: TRBJ1-1
d_call: NA
v_call: TRBV29-1
cdr3_aa: CSGGTVSTEAFF
cdr3_nt: TGCAGCGGTGGGACGGTGAGCACTGAAGCTTTCTTT

clone_size: NA
j_call: TRBJ2-7
d_call: NA
v_call: TRBV6-1
cdr3_aa: CASRRTAYEQYF
cdr3_nt: TGTGCCAGCAGACGCACCGCCTACGAGCAGTACTTC

clone_size: few
j_call: TRBJ1-2
d_call: NA
v_call: TRBV25-1
cdr3_aa: CASSHASGRSLGYTF
cdr3_nt: TGTGCCAGCAGTCACGCTTCAGGTAGATCCCTTGGCTACACCTTC

clone_size: few
j_call: TRBJ2-1
d_call: NA
v_call: TRBV10-3
cdr3_aa: CAIRGAQPYNEQFF
cdr3_nt: TGTGCCATCAGAGGGGCCCAACCTTACAATGAGCAGTTCTTC

clone_size: many
j_call: TRBJ1-2
d_call: NA
v_call: TRBV12-3/TRBV12-4
cdr3_aa: CASSDQGPVYGYTF
cdr3_nt: TGTGCCAGCAGTGATCAGGGTCCCGTCTATGGCTACACCTTC

clone_size: NA
j_call: TRBJ1-5
d_call: NA
v_call: TRBV10-2
cdr3_aa: CAATGSSNQPQHF
cdr3_nt: TGCGCCGCGACCGGGAGTAGCAATCAGCCCCAGCATTTT

clone_size: few
j_call: TRBJ1-5
d_call: NA
v_call: TRBV2
cdr3_aa: CASSESREEWLGNQPQHF
cdr3_nt: TGTGCCAGCAGTGAAAGTAGGGAGGAATGGTTGGGCAATCAGCCCCAGCATTTT

clone_size: few
j_call: TRBJ1-1
d_call: NA
v_call: TRBV12-3/TRBV12-4
cdr3_aa: CASSFLAGVDPEAFF
cdr3_nt: TGTGCCAGCAGTTTCCTTGCAGGGGTCGATCCTGAAGCTTTCTTT

clone_size: NA
j_call: TRBJ2-7
d_call: TRBD2
v_call: TRBV3-1
cdr3_aa: CASENSASGRYEQYF
cdr3_nt: TGTGCCAGCGAAAACAGTGCTAGCGGGAGATACGAGCAGTACTTC

clone_size: few
j_call: TRBJ1-5
d_call: NA
v_call: TRBV12-5
cdr3_aa: CASGFVTGGPNQPQHF
cdr3_nt: TGTGCTAGTGGTTTTGTTACAGGAGGGCCCAATCAGCCCCAGCATTTT

clone_size: few
j_call: TRBJ2-2
d_call: NA
v_call: TRBV6-1
cdr3_aa: CASSPWDKSNTGELFF
cdr3_nt: TGTGCCAGCAGTCCTTGGGACAAGTCGAACACCGGGGAGCTGTTTTTT

clone_size: few
j_call: TRBJ2-1
d_call: TRBD2
v_call: TRBV12-3/TRBV12-4
cdr3_aa: CASRPVAGDYLSYNEQFF
cdr3_nt: TGTGCCAGCAGGCCAGTAGCGGGTGACTACCTCTCCTACAATGAGCAGTTCTTC

clone_size: NA
j_call: TRBJ2-7
d_call: NA
v_call: TRBV7-9
cdr3_aa: CASSLVGRQVDYEQYF
cdr3_nt: TGTGCCAGCAGCTTAGTAGGTCGACAGGTAGACTACGAGCAGTACTTC

clone_size: NA
j_call: TRBJ1-2
d_call: NA
v_call: TRBV25-1
cdr3_aa: CASSAGGIYGYTF
cdr3_nt: TGTGCCAGCAGTGCCGGCGGGATCTATGGCTACACCTTC

clone_size: few
j_call: TRBJ1-1
d_call: TRBD1
v_call: TRBV19
cdr3_aa: CASSTGTGYAAFF
cdr3_nt: TGTGCCAGTAGTACCGGGACAGGGTATGCAGCTTTCTTT

clone_size: few
j_call: TRBJ1-2
d_call: TRBD1
v_call: TRBV25-1
cdr3_aa: CASSDPGQGMSYTF
cdr3_nt: TGTGCCAGCAGTGACCCCGGACAGGGAATGAGCTACACCTTC

clone_size: NA
j_call: TRBJ1-4
d_call: NA
v_call: TRBV5-1
cdr3_aa: CASSLGEGTNEKLFF
cdr3_nt: TGCGCCAGCAGCTTGGGCGAGGGAACTAATGAAAAACTGTTTTTT

clone_size: many
j_call: TRBJ1-2
d_call: NA
v_call: TRBV28
cdr3_aa: CASSVKRANYGYTF
cdr3_nt: TGTGCCAGCTCAGTTAAGCGGGCTAACTATGGCTACACCTTC

clone_size: NA
j_call: TRBJ1-5
d_call: TRBD1
v_call: TRBV29-1
cdr3_aa: CSVKDRGDYQPQHF
cdr3_nt: TGCAGCGTTAAGGACAGGGGGGATTATCAGCCCCAGCATTTT

clone_size: NA
j_call: TRBJ2-2
d_call: TRBD1
v_call: TRBV5-1
cdr3_aa: CASSNPTGRGTGELFF
cdr3_nt: TGCGCCAGCAGCAATCCGACAGGGCGAGGGACCGGGGAGCTGTTTTTT

clone_size: NA
j_call: TRBJ1-2
d_call: TRBD1
v_call: TRBV28
cdr3_aa: CASSYRQGWTNYGYTF
cdr3_nt: TGTGCCAGCAGTTACAGACAGGGATGGACTAACTATGGCTACACCTTC

clone_size: few
j_call: TRBJ1-2
d_call: NA
v_call: TRBV20-1
cdr3_aa: CSARMGSSLSGYTF
cdr3_nt: TGCAGTGCTAGAATGGGTTCAAGCCTGTCCGGCTACACCTTC

clone_size: NA
j_call: TRBJ1-1
d_call: NA
v_call: TRBV20-1
cdr3_aa: CSARNPFGTEAFF
cdr3_nt: TGCAGTGCTAGAAACCCCTTTGGAACTGAAGCTTTCTTT

clone_size: NA
j_call: TRBJ2-1
d_call: NA
v_call: TRBV6-2/TRBV6-3
cdr3_aa: CASTTQAIYNEQFF
cdr3_nt: TGTGCCAGCACCACTCAGGCAATCTACAATGAGCAGTTCTTC

clone_size: many
j_call: TRBJ1-5
d_call: NA
v_call: TRBV6-1
cdr3_aa: CASSEPQGWQPQHF
cdr3_nt: TGTGCCAGCAGTGAACCCCAGGGTTGGCAGCCCCAGCATTTT

clone_size: NA
j_call: TRBJ1-1
d_call: TRBD1
v_call: TRBV6-1
cdr3_aa: CASSLTGTATEAFF
cdr3_nt: TGTGCCAGCAGTCTCACCGGGACAGCGACTGAAGCTTTCTTT

clone_size: NA
j_call: TRBJ1-1
d_call: NA
v_call: TRBV12-3/TRBV12-4
cdr3_aa: CASSLDHRSTEAFF
cdr3_nt: TGTGCCAGCAGTTTAGATCACAGGTCGACTGAAGCTTTCTTT

clone_size: NA
j_call: TRBJ1-2
d_call: NA
v_call: TRBV10-3
cdr3_aa: CAISESGVGYTF
cdr3_nt: TGTGCCATCAGTGAGTCTGGGGTTGGCTACACCTTC

clone_size: NA
j_call: TRBJ1-3
d_call: NA
v_call: TRBV7-3
cdr3_aa: CASSLSGGYGNTIYF
cdr3_nt: TGTGCCAGCAGCTTAAGCGGGGGTTATGGAAACACCATATATTTT

clone_size: NA
j_call: TRBJ2-1
d_call: TRBD2
v_call: TRBV11-2
cdr3_aa: CASSRRLAGVDNEQFF
cdr3_nt: TGTGCCAGCAGCCGTAGACTAGCGGGAGTTGACAATGAGCAGTTCTTC

clone_size: few
j_call: TRBJ2-7
d_call: TRBD2
v_call: TRBV28
cdr3_aa: CASSQPTERETYEQYF
cdr3_nt: TGTGCCAGCAGCCAGCCCACTGAGCGGGAGACCTACGAGCAGTACTTC

clone_size: many
j_call: TRBJ1-5
d_call: TRBD1
v_call: TRBV12-3/TRBV12-4
cdr3_aa: CASRNTGVDQPQHF
cdr3_nt: TGTGCCAGCAGAAACACAGGGGTAGATCAGCCCCAGCATTTT

clone_size: few
j_call: TRBJ2-7
d_call: NA
v_call: TRBV28
cdr3_aa: CASSSQGPPYEQYF
cdr3_nt: TGTGCCAGCAGTTCCCAGGGTCCCCCCTACGAGCAGTACTTC

clone_size: few
j_call: TRBJ1-3
d_call: NA
v_call: TRBV6-1
cdr3_aa: CASLGPSSGNTIYF
cdr3_nt: TGTGCCAGCTTGGGACCGAGCTCTGGAAACACCATATATTTT

clone_size: NA
j_call: TRBJ2-2
d_call: NA
v_call: TRBV5-1
cdr3_aa: CASSLRLAPGELFF
cdr3_nt: TGCGCCAGCAGCTTGCGGCTAGCCCCCGGGGAGCTGTTTTTT